The 29 T cell receptor beta chains presented below share a single source sample, sequenced in a study of chemoradiotherapy in HPV16-positive cancers. Clones were read by immunoSEQ multiplex PCR, and TCRdb kept only the in-frame ones, dropping some. The table includes just under 40,000 clones, under 80% detected once. The sample in question was blood, obtained from a patient who underwent chemoradiotherapy. All receptors derive from a human donor with HPV-associated anogenital cancer.

The rearrangement joins TRBV6-5 to TRBJ2-3; TRBD1 agrees at 7 bases. V lost 4 bases to trimming and J lost 3 bases; unmatched junction nucleotides: 7. This CDR3 contains 15 residues. Per the germline V gene, CDR1 is MNHEY and CDR2 is SVGAGI. The CDR3 region has the DNA TGTGCCAGCAGTTTACAGGGGTGGATAACAGATACGCAGTATTTT. As protein: CASSLQGWITDTQYF.

The V and J genes are TRBV6-5 and TRBJ2-5, with a weak D call TRBD2 (6 bases). The germline V and J ends were trimmed by 6 bases and 7 bases, with 18 bases remaining between them. Germline CDR1 MNHEY, CDR2 SVGAGI. CDR3 length equals 14 residues. The CDR3 sequence is CASRGAGSAGTQYF. CDR3 nucleotides: TGTGCCAGCAGAGGCGCGGGGTCTGCGGGGACCCAGTACTTC.

The CDR3 DNA sequence: TGTGCCAGCAGCGTAGGCGCGGTGAGCTCCTATAATTCACCCCTCCACTTT. Its translation is CASSVGAVSSYNSPLHF. V and J are TRBV9 and TRBJ1-6; D gene unclear. This CDR3 region has 17 residues. Between the trimmed V and J ends, which lost 0 bases and 0 bases, there was a span of 10 bases. Germline V gene lookup returns CDR1 SGDLS and CDR2 YYNGEE.

The J gene is TRBJ2-2, the V gene TRBV10-3; the match to TRBD2 covers 11 bases. Germline V CDR1 and CDR2: ENHRY, SYGVKD. The CDR3 has 16 amino acids. V shed 6 bases, J shed 0 bases, and the junction held 3 bases outside the gene matches. The CDR3: CAIRTSGGANTGELFF. CDR3 nucleotides: TGTGCCATCAGAACTAGCGGGGGAGCGAACACCGGGGAGCTGTTTTTT.

The chain has TRBV11-3 and TRBJ2-1; 7 bases fit TRBD2. Germline loops: CDR1 SGHNT, CDR2 YENEEA. V lost 0 bases and J lost 5; bases outside the gene matches: 7. This CDR3 has 16 amino acids. CDR3 nucleotide sequence: TGTGCCAGCAGCTTAGATGGGGGGGATCTCAACAATGAGCAGTTCTTC. It encodes CASSLDGGDLNNEQFF.

The V and J genes are TRBV6-1 and TRBJ1-4; 7 positions match TRBD1. The CDR3 runs to 14 residues. The J segment lost 8 bases and the V segment lost 1 base, leaving 4 bases of the junction unmatched. Germline CDR1 is MNHNS and CDR2 is SASEGT. The CDR3 region has the DNA TGTGCCAGCAGTGAAGGTCAGGGGGACGAAAAACTGTTTTTT. It is translated as CASSEGQGDEKLFF.

This chain connects TRBV6-1 to TRBJ2-7; D might be TRBD2 (5 bases). CDR3 size: 16 residues. Germline loops: CDR1 MNHNS, CDR2 SASEGT. V was trimmed by 2 bases and J by 5 bases, leaving 19 bases between them. The CDR3 DNA reads as TGTGCCAGCAGTGAAAACGGGGTCCCAGGTGAGAACGAGCAGTACTTC. Protein sequence: CASSENGVPGENEQYF.

The rearrangement joins TRBV7-3 to TRBJ2-3; 10 nucleotides align to TRBD2. Germline CDR1 SGHTA, CDR2 FQGTGA. V dropped 5 bases and J dropped 4; count of bases not matched to a gene: 6. CDR3 length equals 15 residues. CDR3 in amino acids: CASSLWTSGADTQYF. For the CDR3, the DNA is TGTGCCAGCAGCCTATGGACTAGCGGAGCAGATACGCAGTATTTT. The full variable domain, its missing parts supplied by reference TRBV7-3 and TRBJ2-3, is GAGVSQTPSNKVTEKGKYVELRCDPISGHTALYWYRQSLGQGPEFLIYFQGTGAADDSGLPNDRFFAVRPEGSVSTLKIQRTERGDSAVYLCASSLWTSGADTQYFGPGTRLTVL.

This chain uses TRBV11-3 with TRBJ2-2, with a weak D call TRBD2 (5 bases). Per the germline V gene, CDR1 is SGHNT and CDR2 is YENEEA. The CDR3 extends over 14 amino acids. Trimming removed 4 bases from V and 5 bases from J, with 11 bases in between. DNA for the CDR3: TGTGCCAGCAGCTCACATCTAGCTACCGGGGAGCTGTTTTTT. This translates into CASSSHLATGELFF.

The gene calls are TRBV6-6 and TRBJ1-5; 12 bases fit TRBD1. V shed 5 bases, J shed 5 bases, and the junction held 4 bases outside the gene matches. CDR1 is MNHNY and CDR2 is SVGAGI in the germline V gene (reference sequence). The CDR3 sequence is 15 residues long. CDR3 region: CASSTGTGGYQPQHF. DNA of the CDR3: TGTGCCAGCAGTACCGGGACAGGGGGCTATCAGCCCCAGCATTTT.

This clone was seen a handful of times. The CDR3 DNA sequence: TGTGCCAGCTCACCCTCGAGTGGGGGGGATGTGAACACTGAAGCTTTCTTT. This encodes CASSPSSGGDVNTEAFF. V gene TRBV18 combines with J gene TRBJ1-1, with D possibly matching TRBD1 (5 bases). Germline lookup yields CDR1 KGHSH and CDR2 LQKENI. This CDR3 is 17 amino acids long. Trimming shortened V by 3 bases and J by 0 bases, and 17 bases separated the two germline ends.

V is TRBV14 and J is TRBJ1-3; 8 bases fit TRBD1. The junction had 5 bases not matched to a gene; V was cut back by 4 bases and J by 3 bases. CDR3 length equals 15 residues. Germline CDR1 SGHDN, CDR2 FVKESK. The CDR3 sequence: CASSRQGAYGNTIYF. In DNA, the CDR3 is TGTGCCAGCAGCCGTCAGGGGGCATATGGAAACACCATATATTTT. The full variable domain, completed using reference TRBV14 and TRBJ1-3, is EAGVTQFPSHSVIEKGQTVTLRCDPISGHDNLYWYRRVMGKEIKFLLHFVKESKQDESGMPNNRFLAERTGGTYSTLKVQPAELEDSGVYFCASSRQGAYGNTIYFGEGSWLTVV.

The rearrangement links TRBV27 to TRBJ2-7; 9 nucleotides agree with TRBD2. V trimming: 5 bases; J trimming: 0 bases; junction bases outside the gene matches: 5. The CDR3 has 15 residues. CDR1 MNHEY and CDR2 SMNVEV come from the germline V gene (reference sequence). The CDR3 region is CASSPAGGPSYEQYF. The CDR3 DNA reads as TGTGCCAGCAGTCCAGCGGGGGGCCCCTCCTACGAGCAGTACTTC.

The chain is built from TRBV5-1 and TRBJ2-2, with TRBD1 matching over 8 bases. The CDR3 spans 16 residues. Germline V gene sequence: CDR1 SGHRS, CDR2 YFSETQ. Losses at the gene ends were 3 bases for V and 4 bases for J; bases not matched to a gene: 8. CDR3 in DNA: TGCGCCAGCAGCTATAGACAGGGGACTCCCACCGGGGAGCTGTTTTTT. Protein: CASSYRQGTPTGELFF.

The chain recombines TRBV6-5 with TRBJ1-1, with a possible D match to TRBD1 (6 bases). V was trimmed by 5 bases and J by 1 base, leaving 11 bases between them. CDR1 is MNHEY and CDR2 is SVGAGI in the germline V gene. The CDR3 is made up of 14 amino acids. The CDR3 loop is CASSTGRGNTEAFF. In DNA, the CDR3 is TGTGCCAGCAGTACAGGGCGCGGGAACACTGAAGCTTTCTTT.

This clone came up once. This chain uses TRBV29-1 with TRBJ2-1, with D tentatively TRBD2 (6 bases). Germline CDR1 reads SQVTM; CDR2 reads ANQGSEA. The CDR3 is made up of 13 amino acids. Trimming left V 6 bases short and J 5 bases short, with 14 bases between. DNA of the CDR3: TGCAGCGTGGGGGGACGGCTGGACAATGAGCAGTTCTTC. It yields the protein CSVGGRLDNEQFF.

This clone was counted a single time. This sequence joins TRBV5-1 and TRBJ1-1; tentative D call: TRBD1 (5 bases). The CDR3 extends over 12 amino acids. Looked up from germline, CDR1 is SGHRS and CDR2 is YFSETQ. The germline V and J ends were trimmed by 2 bases and 8 bases, with 10 bases remaining between them. Written as DNA, the CDR3 is TGCGCCAGCAGCTTTCCGGGACGGGAAGCTTTCTTT. This gives the protein CASSFPGREAFF.

The chain combines TRBV6-1 with TRBJ1-3; the match to TRBD1 covers 10 bases. CDR3 size: 13 residues. Per germline, CDR1 MNHNS and CDR2 SASEGT. The ends lost 8 bases at V and 8 bases at J; junction bases unmatched: 6. The CDR3 DNA follows: TGTGCCAGCCATAGGACAGGGGGTGACACCATATATTTT. This gives the protein CASHRTGGDTIYF.

This clone came up once. The gene calls are TRBV7-2 and TRBJ2-7; D might be TRBD1 or TRBD2, each matching 5 bases. The CDR3 extends over 16 amino acids. Germline CDR1 reads SGHTA; CDR2 reads FQGNSA. Trimming cost V 5 bases and J 3 bases, with 20 bases left between them. The CDR3 coding sequence is TGTGCCAGCAGCACACCCGACAGCACCGGAGGCTACGAGCAGTACTTC. Protein: CASSTPDSTGGYEQYF.

The chain carries TRBV16 and TRBJ1-1, with TRBD1 identical over 7 bases. V lost 6 bases and J lost 5; bases outside the gene matches: 6. CDR1 KGHSY and CDR2 FQNENV come from the germline V gene. The CDR3 is 13 residues long. CDR3 nucleotides: TGTGCCAGCAGTCGGAAGGGGGCGACTGAAGCTTTCTTT. It encodes CASSRKGATEAFF.

This chain joins TRBV7-2 and TRBJ2-5; D unresolved. CDR1 and CDR2 (germline): SGHTA, FQGNSA. With 0 bases removed from V and 1 base from J, the gap between germline ends came to 9 bases. The CDR3 extends over 15 amino acids. This CDR3 is CASSLAVLGQETQYF. The CDR3 DNA is TGTGCCAGCAGCTTAGCGGTCCTGGGCCAAGAGACCCAGTACTTC.

This clone was detected only once. This chain links TRBV2 with TRBJ2-7; D gene uncertain. Trimming shortened V by 6 bases and J by 2 bases, and 5 bases separated the two germline ends. Germline V lookup: CDR1 SNHLY, CDR2 FYNNEI. The CDR3 has 11 amino acids. CDR3 in DNA: TGTGCCAGCAGCTTCGCCTACGAGCAGTACTTC. Translating gives CASSFAYEQYF.

The V call is TRBV6-5, the J call TRBJ2-7; TRBD1 agrees at 7 bases. CDR1 MNHEY and CDR2 SVGAGI come from the germline V gene. The CDR3 has 12 amino acids. J was trimmed by 5 bases and V by 8 bases; bases with no gene match: 6. The CDR3 DNA is TGTGCCAGCCGGAAACAGGGGAACGAGCAGTACTTC. Protein sequence: CASRKQGNEQYF.

In this sample, this clone turned up once. The gene calls are TRBV5-1 and TRBJ1-3; the match to TRBD1 covers 10 bases. Germline V lookup: CDR1 SGHRS, CDR2 YFSETQ. The V segment lost 4 bases and the J segment 0 bases; nucleotides outside the gene matches: 7. The CDR3 totals 17 residues. CDR3 in DNA: TGCGCCAGCAGCGTGATGACAGGGGGCCTCTCTGGAAACACCATATATTTT. It is translated as CASSVMTGGLSGNTIYF.

J is TRBJ2-7 and V is TRBV27; a weak D match, TRBD1 (6 bases). Trimming cost V 5 bases and J 8 bases, with 16 bases left between them. The CDR3 contains 13 residues. CDR1 is MNHEY, CDR2 SMNVEV, per germline (reference sequence). CDR3 sequence: CASSLGQRTKQYF. The CDR3 coding sequence is TGTGCCAGCAGTCTTGGACAGAGGACGAAGCAGTACTTC.

The chain recombines TRBV28 with TRBJ1-5; tentative D call: TRBD1 (6 bases). Trimming cost V 7 bases and J 0 bases, with 13 bases left between them. Looked up from germline, CDR1 is MDHEN and CDR2 is SYDVKM. CDR3 length: 15 amino acids. CDR3 bases: TGTGCCAGCACTCCGGGACACTATAGCAATCAGCCCCAGCATTTT. Translated: CASTPGHYSNQPQHF.

V gene TRBV4-1 combines with J gene TRBJ1-4; 8 nucleotides agree with TRBD1. This CDR3 region has 15 residues. Germline-derived CDR1 and CDR2 are MGHRA and YSYEKL. With V trimmed by 2 bases and J by 8 bases, 7 bases remained unmatched. CDR3 bases: TGCGCCAGCAGCCAATCCGGACAGGGAAAAGAAAAACTGTTTTTT. Protein product: CASSQSGQGKEKLFF.

This clone has only one observation. This chain's CDR3 is CASTSRSAYEQYF. As DNA, the CDR3 is TGCGCCAGCACCTCCCGATCCGCTTACGAGCAGTACTTC. The chain combines TRBV10-2 with TRBJ2-7; D remains ambiguous. The V end lost 7 bases, the J end lost 4 bases, and 14 bases lay between the germline ends. The CDR3 runs 13 residues. The germline V gene has CDR1 WSHSY and CDR2 SAAADI.

This chain joins TRBV25-1 and TRBJ1-5, with 7 bases matching TRBD1. CDR3 length: 14 amino acids. The V segment lost 5 bases and the J segment 7 bases; nucleotides outside the gene matches: 8. CDR1 MGHDK and CDR2 SYGVNS come from the germline V gene. The CDR3, as DNA: TGTGCCAGCAGTAGACAGGGCCAGAGCCAGCCCCAGCATTTT. It yields the protein CASSRQGQSQPQHF. Full variable domain (rest looked up from reference TRBV25-1 and TRBJ1-5): EADIYQTPRYLVIGTGKKITLECSQTMGHDKMYWYQQDPGMELHLIHYSYGVNSTEKGDLSSESTVSRIRTEHFPLTLESARPSHTSQYLCASSRQGQSQPQHFGDGTRLSIL.